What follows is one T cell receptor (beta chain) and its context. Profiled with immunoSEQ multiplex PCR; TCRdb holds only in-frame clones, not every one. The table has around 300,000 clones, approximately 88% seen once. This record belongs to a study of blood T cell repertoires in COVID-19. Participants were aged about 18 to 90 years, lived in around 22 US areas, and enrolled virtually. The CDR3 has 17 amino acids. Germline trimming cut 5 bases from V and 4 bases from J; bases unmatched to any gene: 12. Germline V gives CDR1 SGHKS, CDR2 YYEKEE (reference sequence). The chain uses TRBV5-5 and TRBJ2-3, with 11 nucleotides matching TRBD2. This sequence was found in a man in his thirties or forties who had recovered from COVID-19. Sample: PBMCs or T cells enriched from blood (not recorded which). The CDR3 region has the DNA TGTGCCAGCAGGTTAACCCGTAGCGGGGGGGCCGCAGATACGCAGTATTTT. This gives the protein CASRLTRSGGAADTQYF.